The entry that follows covers one T cell receptor beta chain sequence. This sample was taken from a study of glioma-infiltrating T cells after dendritic cell vaccination. Study as a whole: Dendritic cell vaccine was injected intradermally three times, biweekly.

Input was 2 ug genomic DNA, or all available if less. Primers: 60 V beta forward and 13 J beta reverse. Data came from immunoSEQ multiplex PCR; TCRdb stores just in-frame clones and leaves some out. The sample lists over 90,000 clones; more than 80% were seen once. The V and J ends lost 4 bases and 2 bases, in that order; junction bases with no gene match: 4. This CDR3 spans 15 amino acids. The V gene's germline CDR1 is SGHRS and CDR2 YFSETQ. Before vaccination, two weeks after the third vaccination, and at progression, PBMC were collected. The sample here was blood, taken before dendritic cell vaccination. The chain employs TRBV5-1 and TRBJ1-5; 9 bases fit TRBD1. The TCR was taken from a human donor with glioblastoma. CDR3 nucleotide sequence: TGCGCCAGCAGCCCGGGACAGGGAGGCAATCAGCCCCAGCATTTT. This sequence encodes CASSPGQGGNQPQHF. The entire variable domain, with the rest obtained from reference TRBV5-1 and TRBJ1-5, is as follows: KAGVTQTPRYLIKTRGQQVTLSCSPISGHRSVSWYQQTPGQGLQFLFEYFSETQRNKGNFPGRFSGRQFSNSRSEMNVSTLELGDSALYLCASSPGQGGNQPQHFGDGTRLSIL.